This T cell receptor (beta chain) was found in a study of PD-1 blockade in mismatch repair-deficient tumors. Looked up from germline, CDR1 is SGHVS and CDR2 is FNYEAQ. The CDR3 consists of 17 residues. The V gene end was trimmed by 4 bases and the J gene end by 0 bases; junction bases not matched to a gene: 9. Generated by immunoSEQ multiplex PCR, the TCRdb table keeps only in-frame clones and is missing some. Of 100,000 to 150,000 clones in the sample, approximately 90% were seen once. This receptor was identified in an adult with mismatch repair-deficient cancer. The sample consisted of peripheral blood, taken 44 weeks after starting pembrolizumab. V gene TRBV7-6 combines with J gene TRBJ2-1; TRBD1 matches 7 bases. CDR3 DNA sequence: TGTGCCAGCAGCTCCGGATTGGGACAGAGCTCCTACAATGAGCAGTTCTTC. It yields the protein CASSSGLGQSSYNEQFF.